The next 25 T cell receptor beta chains were all read from a single sample in a study of Graves' ophthalmopathy and Graves' hyperthyroidism. The authors amplified TCR beta CDR3 regions, and they did so from RNA transcripts for repertoire sequencing. First-round RT-PCR relied on HTBI primers, and a second-round multiplex PCR came next. Via MiXCR, TCRdb re-called the multiplex PCR reads, giving one row per CDR3 protein. The sample contains about 400,000 distinct CDR3 sequences, around 17% of which appear only once. What was sequenced was peripheral blood. The receptors derive from a woman younger than 35 with Graves' ophthalmopathy.

This clonotype was counted at least ten times. The gene calls are TRBV27 and TRBJ1-5, with D tentatively TRBD1 (6 bases). The CDR3 runs 19 residues. V gave up 3 bases and J gave up 0 bases, with 21 bases separating them. Germline loops: CDR1 MNHEY, CDR2 SMNVEV (reference sequence). CDR3 nucleotide sequence: TGTGCCAGCAGTTTTAGGGGGTTTGAGGAGCTGTTTAGCAATCAGCCCCAGCATTTT. As protein: CASSFRGFEELFSNQPQHF.

This clonotype has ten or more counts. The chain couples TRBV6-1 to TRBJ2-5; D is possibly TRBD1 (5 bases). The CDR3 sequence is 16 residues long. The ends were cut back, 3 bases at V and 4 bases at J, with 18 bases in the middle. The germline CDR1 and CDR2 sequences are MNHNS and SASEGT. The CDR3 reads CASSEVSLRGRETQYF. The CDR3 bases are TGTGCCAGCAGTGAGGTTTCCTTAAGGGGTCGAGAGACCCAGTACTTC.

This clonotype came up a few times. The chain combines TRBV4-1 with TRBJ1-1; 12 bases match TRBD1. The V and J ends lost 5 bases and 4 bases, in that order; junction bases with no gene match: 14. The germline CDR1 and CDR2 sequences are MGHRA and YSYEKL. The CDR3 is made up of 18 amino acids. This CDR3 is CASSSLSGTGGCCTEAFF. The CDR3 DNA reads TGCGCCAGCAGCTCTCTCTCCGGGACAGGGGGCTGTTGCACTGAAGCTTTCTTT.

This clonotype was picked up many times. The V gene is TRBV29-1, the J gene TRBJ1-1, with TRBD1 as a possible D gene (6 bases). The CDR3 is made up of 13 amino acids. Trimming took off 4 bases at V and 4 bases at J, with 13 bases between the two ends. In germline, CDR1 is SQVTM, CDR2 ANQGSEA. The CDR3 sequence is CSVGEGVGTEAFF. The CDR3 coding sequence is TGCAGCGTTGGGGAGGGGGTGGGCACTGAAGCTTTCTTT.

In this sample, this clonotype turned up many times. The chain joins TRBV12-3 or TRBV12-4 to TRBJ1-1, with D unresolved. The V end lost 2 bases, the J end lost 0 bases, and 7 bases lay between the germline ends. The CDR3 has 14 residues. CDR3 residues: CASSLNSLNTEAFF. For the CDR3, the DNA is TGTGCCAGCAGTTTAAACAGTTTGAACACTGAAGCTTTCTTT.

In this sample, this clonotype turned up many times. The V call is TRBV24-1, the J call TRBJ2-2, with D tentatively TRBD1 or TRBD2 (5 bases each). This CDR3 comprises 15 residues. V lost 3 bases to trimming and J lost 1 base, with 8 bases between them. Per the germline V gene, CDR1 is KGHDR and CDR2 is SFDVKD. The CDR3 coding sequence is TGTGCCACCAGTGATCCGGGACGGAACACCGGGGAGCTGTTTTTT. Translating gives CATSDPGRNTGELFF.

This clonotype was detected ten times or more. The chain has TRBV12-3 or TRBV12-4 and TRBJ1-3, with a tentative D call TRBD1 (5 bases). Trimming stripped 6 bases from V and 0 bases from J, with 15 bases between. The CDR3 length is 16 residues. The CDR3 reads CASSRTTAVSGNTIYF. CDR3 nucleotide sequence: TGTGCCAGCAGCCGGACGACAGCAGTCTCTGGAAACACCATATATTTT.

V gene TRBV28 combines with J gene TRBJ1-2; no reliable D call. Trimming took off 7 bases at V and 7 bases at J, with 19 bases between the two ends. Germline-derived CDR1 and CDR2 are MDHEN and SYDVKM. There are 14 residues in the CDR3. The CDR3 spells CASTVSWDLPGYTF. CDR3 nucleotides: TGTGCCAGCACCGTTAGCTGGGATCTCCCTGGCTACACCTTC.

This clonotype was seen repeatedly, ten times or more. The CDR3 bases are TGTGCCAGCAGCGAGGGGTGGGTGGAGACCCAGTACTTC. Its protein is CASSEGWVETQYF. The chain links TRBV7-2 to TRBJ2-5; D could derive from TRBD1 or TRBD2 (5 bases each). Deletions cut 5 bases from V and 5 bases from J, with 12 bases between. Germline V gene lookup returns CDR1 SGHTA and CDR2 FQGNSA. CDR3 size: 13 residues.

With regard to this clonotype: An end of the junction does not agree with germline; a read error may underlie this. The chain recombines TRBV11-2 with TRBJ1-3; perhaps TRBD1 as D (5 bases). The V gene's germline CDR1 is SGHAT and CDR2 FQNNGV. CDR3 length: 16 residues. As DNA, the CDR3 is TGTGCCAGCGGCTTTCAGGGACCTTGGACAGGAAACACCATATATTTT. It is translated as CASGFQGPWTGNTIYF.

The J gene is TRBJ2-7, the V gene TRBV27, with 13 bases identical to TRBD2. Losses at the gene ends were 2 bases for V and 3 bases for J; bases not matched to a gene: 1. Germline V gene data show CDR1 as MNHEY and CDR2 as SMNVEV (reference sequence). This CDR3 is 15 amino acids long. CDR3 DNA: TGTGCCAGCAGTTTAGGGACTAGCGGGGACTACGAGCAGTACTTC. This sequence encodes CASSLGTSGDYEQYF.

In its sample, this clonotype was seen many times. The chain recombines TRBV20-1 with TRBJ2-7, with 10 bases fitting TRBD2. Trimming at V came to 7 bases and at J to 2 bases, leaving 5 bases not matched to a gene. CDR1 is DFQATT and CDR2 is SNEGSKA in the germline V gene (reference sequence). The CDR3 loop spans 13 amino acids. The CDR3 is CSGLAGTTYEQYF. The CDR3 DNA reads TGCAGTGGACTAGCGGGTACTACCTACGAGCAGTACTTC.

This clonotype showed up many times. This sequence joins TRBV28 and TRBJ2-7; D perhaps matches TRBD2 (6 bases). The CDR3 totals 14 residues. Trimming removed 1 base at V and 2 bases at J, with 9 bases between. The germline V gene has CDR1 MDHEN and CDR2 SYDVKM. CDR3 amino acids: CASSLLADTYEQYF. The CDR3, as DNA: TGTGCCAGCAGTTTATTAGCGGATACCTACGAGCAGTACTTC.

The V and J genes are TRBV29-1 and TRBJ2-5, with TRBD1 matching over 8 bases. J gave up 2 bases and V 2 bases, and 10 bases lay outside the gene matches. Germline CDR1 is SQVTM and CDR2 is ANQGSEA. The CDR3 is made up of 16 amino acids. The CDR3 sequence: CSVESSETGAQETQYF. The CDR3 bases are TGCAGCGTTGAATCTTCGGAGACAGGGGCACAAGAGACCCAGTACTTC.

The chain carries TRBV9 and TRBJ2-7; D might be TRBD2 (5 bases). CDR1 is SGDLS, CDR2 YYNGEE, per germline. This CDR3 region has 14 residues. Trimming took off 0 bases at V and 4 bases at J, with 11 bases between the two ends. The CDR3 nucleotides read TGTGCCAGCAGCGTAGCTAGCCCCAGTTACGAGCAGTACTTC. Amino acids: CASSVASPSYEQYF.

The rearrangement uses TRBV12-3 or TRBV12-4 and TRBJ2-7; 10 nucleotides line up with TRBD1. There are 14 residues in the CDR3. V lost 3 bases and J lost 7; bases outside the gene matches: 6. Here the CDR3 reads CASSFGTGAREQYF. In DNA form, the CDR3 reads TGTGCCAGCAGTTTTGGGACAGGGGCGCGTGAGCAGTACTTC.

This clonotype was seen at least ten times. A much bigger clone sits one base away, suggesting this may be a read error. J is TRBJ2-5 and V is TRBV24-1; 8 nucleotides align to TRBD1. J gave up 1 base and V 7 bases, and 7 bases lay outside the gene matches. CDR1 is KGHDR and CDR2 is SFDVKD in the germline V gene. The CDR3 runs 15 residues. The CDR3 is CATSGQGGLQETQYF. CDR3 sequence (DNA): TGTGCCACCAGCGGACAGGGAGGTCTCCAAGAGACCCAGTACTTC.

V gene TRBV28 combines with J gene TRBJ1-6, with 7 bases lining up with TRBD1. The CDR3 has 18 residues. Germline CDR1 and CDR2: MDHEN and SYDVKM. V trimming: 6 bases; J trimming: 5 bases; junction bases outside the gene matches: 16. CDR3 sequence reads: CASSSTGTLRTNNSPLHF. The DNA for the CDR3 is TGTGCCAGCAGCTCGACAGGGACCCTGAGAACTAATAATTCACCCCTCCACTTT. Combining the CDR3 with reference TRBV28 and TRBJ1-6 gives the whole variable domain DVKVTQSSRYLVKRTGEKVFLECVQDMDHENMFWYRQDPGLGLRLIYFSYDVKMKEKGDIPEGYSVSREKKERFSLILESASTNQTSMYLCASSSTGTLRTNNSPLHFGNGTRLTVT.

This clonotype was seen ten or more times. The chain carries TRBV6-2 or TRBV6-3 and TRBJ1-2, with a possible D match to TRBD1 (5 bases). CDR1 is MNHEY, CDR2 SVGEGT, per germline. Trimming took 2 bases from V and 4 from J, leaving 11 bases between them. CDR3 size: 14 residues. CDR3 in amino acids: CASSYGTAFYGYTF. The CDR3 nucleotides read TGTGCCAGCAGTTACGGGACGGCTTTCTATGGCTACACCTTC.

The table lists this clonotype with many counts. This CDR3 reads CSAADRGGSYEQYF. Here the CDR3 DNA reads TGCAGTGCTGCGGACAGGGGAGGTTCCTACGAGCAGTACTTC. The chain couples TRBV20-1 to TRBJ2-7, with 9 bases aligning to TRBD1. The CDR3 contains 14 residues. V shed 5 bases, J shed 1 base, and the junction held 6 bases outside the gene matches. Germline CDR1 and CDR2: DFQATT and SNEGSKA (reference sequence).

The table lists this clonotype with many counts. V usage is TRBV19 and J usage is TRBJ1-6, with a weak D call TRBD1 (6 bases). The V gene lost 8 bases and the J gene lost 7 bases, with 18 bases spanning the gap. Germline V lookup: CDR1 LNHDA, CDR2 SQIVND (reference sequence). This CDR3 comprises 15 residues. CDR3 loop: CASRAWTEQNSPLHF. CDR3 in DNA: TGTGCCAGTCGAGCCTGGACAGAACAAAATTCACCCCTCCACTTT. Based on the CDR3 plus reference TRBV19 and TRBJ1-6, the full variable domain is DGGITQSPKYLFRKEGQNVTLSCEQNLNHDAMYWYRQDPGQGLRLIYYSQIVNDFQKGDIAEGYSVSREKKESFPLTVTSAQKNPTAFYLCASRAWTEQNSPLHFGNGTRLTVT.

This clonotype showed up many times. The V call is TRBV12-3 or TRBV12-4, the J call TRBJ1-1, with D tentatively TRBD1 (5 bases). The CDR3 covers 14 residues. V lost 8 bases and J lost 6, with 19 bases in between. The CDR3 protein is CASPGGWGVAEAFF. The CDR3 DNA reads as TGTGCCAGCCCTGGGGGTTGGGGAGTCGCTGAAGCTTTCTTT.

This clonotype was recorded at least ten times. The chain carries TRBV12-3 or TRBV12-4 and TRBJ1-2; D gene ambiguous. V lost 3 bases to trimming and J lost 8 bases, with 13 bases between them. The CDR3 has 13 residues. CDR3 protein: CASSFGRRWGYTF. Here the CDR3 DNA reads TGTGCCAGCAGTTTCGGCAGGCGCTGGGGCTACACCTTC.

This clonotype was seen repeatedly, ten times or more. CDR3 nucleotides: TGTGCCAGCAGCAGGGGGCCGACTACCTACGAGCAGTACTTC. Amino acids: CASSRGPTTYEQYF. The V gene is TRBV12-3 or TRBV12-4, the J gene TRBJ2-7; 8 bases fit TRBD1. V dropped 6 bases and J dropped 2; count of bases not matched to a gene: 6. CDR3 length: 14 residues.

DNA of the CDR3: TGTGCCAGCAGCCAACAGAATAGCAATCAGCCCCAGCATTTT. This gives the protein CASSQQNSNQPQHF. The V call is TRBV12-3 or TRBV12-4, the J call TRBJ1-5, with D uncertain. The CDR3 is made up of 14 amino acids. V was clipped by 6 bases and J by 0 bases, with 9 bases between them.